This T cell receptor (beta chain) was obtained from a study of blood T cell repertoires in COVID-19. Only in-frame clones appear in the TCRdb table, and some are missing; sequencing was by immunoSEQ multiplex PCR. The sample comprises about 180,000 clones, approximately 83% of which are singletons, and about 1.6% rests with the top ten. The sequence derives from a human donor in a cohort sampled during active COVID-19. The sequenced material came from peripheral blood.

The CDR3 DNA sequence: TGTGCCAGCAGTGAAGCTTTAACCTACGAGCAGTACTTC. As protein: CASSEALTYEQYF. The chain recombines TRBV6-1 with TRBJ2-7; no clear D gene. V was shortened by 0 bases and J by 2 bases, with 5 bases between the two germline ends. This CDR3 contains 13 residues. CDR1 MNHNS and CDR2 SASEGT come from the germline V gene.